These 16 T cell receptor beta chains share one sample of origin, sequenced in a study of beta chain features in type 1 diabetes. Study results and limitations: Shortening that was moderate but significant affected the TCRB CDR3s of Type 1 diabetes patients in all four CD4+ subsets.

What was sequenced were expressed TCRB transcripts, since all of the isolated RNA had been reverse transcribed. Produced via immunoSEQ multiplex PCR; TCRdb's table is partial and in-frame only. This sample has 200,000 to 250,000 clones, with about 14% found just once. For these receptors, no antigen is known. The sample taken for sequencing was naive CD4+ T cells from blood. These TCRs come from a man aged 25-40 years with type 1 diabetes.

This clone has more than one count but fewer than ten. This sequence joins TRBV5-1 and TRBJ1-4; D might be TRBD1 (6 bases). Trimming shortened V by 4 bases and J by 8 bases, and 18 bases separated the two germline ends. Germline CDR1 and CDR2: SGHRS and YFSETQ. This CDR3 has 15 residues. CDR3 region: CASSDVQGNQEKLFF. In DNA, the CDR3 is TGCGCCAGCAGCGACGTACAGGGTAATCAGGAAAAACTGTTTTTT.

This clone has just a few counts. The V call is TRBV14, the J call TRBJ1-2, with TRBD1 matching over 8 bases. The CDR3 runs 13 residues. V dropped 4 bases and J dropped 7; count of bases not matched to a gene: 5. CDR1 is SGHDN, CDR2 FVKESK, per germline. Written as DNA, the CDR3 is TGTGCCAGCAGCCTCTCAGGGGGCGGTGGCTACACCTTC. Translated, it gives CASSLSGGGGYTF.

The sample holds a few counts of this clone. The rearrangement links TRBV19 to TRBJ1-5; D is unclear. V lost 4 bases and J 3 bases, leaving 19 bases between the germline ends. CDR3 length equals 17 residues. The germline gives CDR1 LNHDA, CDR2 SQIVND (reference sequence). The CDR3 region is CASSTGKFYSDNQPQHF. For the CDR3, the DNA is TGTGCCAGTAGTACCGGGAAATTCTATTCGGACAATCAGCCCCAGCATTTT.

This chain connects TRBV5-1 to TRBJ2-3; 8 bases agree with TRBD2. Germline V gives CDR1 SGHRS, CDR2 YFSETQ. J was trimmed by 0 bases and V by 0 bases; bases with no gene match: 3. The CDR3 runs 16 residues. The CDR3 sequence is CASSLAAGVSTDTQYF. The CDR3, as DNA: TGCGCCAGCAGCTTGGCAGCGGGAGTTAGCACAGATACGCAGTATTTT.

This rearrangement joins TRBV29-1 to TRBJ2-1, with D possibly matching TRBD2 (6 bases). Germline CDR1 and CDR2: SQVTM and ANQGSEA. V was clipped by 1 base and J by 10 bases, with 8 bases between them. This CDR3 is built from 11 residues. CDR3 bases: TGCAGCGTTGAAGGCGGGATGGAGCAGTTCTTC. It specifies CSVEGGMEQFF.

This clone was counted between two and nine times. This chain links TRBV18 with TRBJ1-2; 7 nucleotides match TRBD1. Trimming at V came to 0 bases and at J to 0 bases, leaving 4 bases not matched to a gene. The CDR3 is 16 amino acids. Germline assignment: CDR1 KGHSH and CDR2 LQKENI. CDR3 sequence reads: CASSPPGTASNYGYTF. CDR3 DNA: TGTGCCAGCTCACCACCTGGGACAGCCTCTAACTATGGCTACACCTTC.

This clone has more than one count but fewer than ten. The CDR3: CATSRDGTENNEQFF. The DNA of the CDR3 is TGTGCCACCAGCAGAGATGGGACAGAAAACAATGAGCAGTTCTTC. The chain has TRBV15 and TRBJ2-1; TRBD1 aligns across 7 bases. The germline CDR1 and CDR2 sequences are LNHNV and YYDKDF (reference sequence). V shed 0 bases and J 5 bases; nucleotides not matched to a gene: 4. CDR3 size: 15 residues.

The gene calls are TRBV21-1 and TRBJ2-7; the D segment call TRBD1 is taken from the table without a DNA check. TRBV21-1 counts as a pseudogene. There are 14 residues in the CDR3. As DNA, the CDR3 is TGTGCCAGCACCCTCCAGGGATTCTTCTACGAGCAGTACTTC. Protein: CASTLQGFFYEQYF.

The chain joins TRBV11-2 to TRBJ2-7; D may be TRBD2 (5 bases). V was cut by 4 bases and J by 4 bases, with 20 bases left in between. The CDR3 loop spans 16 amino acids. Per the germline V gene, CDR1 is SGHAT and CDR2 is FQNNGV. The CDR3 sequence: CASSSVREAPQYEQYF. CDR3 sequence (DNA): TGTGCCAGCAGCTCCGTGAGGGAAGCCCCACAATACGAGCAGTACTTC.

The chain uses TRBV7-9 and TRBJ1-3, with D possibly matching TRBD1 (6 bases). V lost 2 bases and J 6 bases, leaving 11 bases between the germline ends. CDR3 length: 14 residues. CDR1 SEHNR and CDR2 FQNEAQ come from the germline V gene (reference sequence). CDR3 sequence (DNA): TGTGCCAGCAGCTTACCGGGACAACTAAACACCATATATTTT. Translating it yields CASSLPGQLNTIYF.

To note about this clone: The sample holds other DNA sequences that translate to the same CDR3. The chain links TRBV30 to TRBJ1-1; D remains unclear. This CDR3 is 13 amino acids long. With 0 bases removed from V and 0 bases from J, the gap between germline ends came to 5 bases. Germline V lookup: CDR1 GTSNPN, CDR2 SVGIG (reference sequence). CDR3 DNA sequence: TGTGCCTGGAGTGTCGGGTTGAACACTGAAGCTTTCTTT. It encodes CAWSVGLNTEAFF.

The chain recombines TRBV11-2 with TRBJ2-3; D unclear. The length of the CDR3 is 15 residues. Germline V gives CDR1 SGHAT, CDR2 FQNNGV. The V end was cut by 1 base, the J end by 2 bases, with 10 bases between. CDR3 residues: CASSLGGRFTDTQYF. CDR3 sequence (DNA): TGTGCCAGCAGCTTAGGCGGCAGATTCACAGATACGCAGTATTTT. Full variable domain (rest looked up from reference TRBV11-2 and TRBJ2-3): EAGVAQSPRYKIIEKRQSVAFWCNPISGHATLYWYQQILGQGPKLLIQFQNNGVVDDSQLPKDRFSAERLKGVDSTLKIQPAKLEDSAVYLCASSLGGRFTDTQYFGPGTRLTVL.

This rearrangement joins TRBV18 to TRBJ2-7, with a weak D call TRBD2 (6 bases). Trimming stripped 4 bases from V and 7 bases from J, with 17 bases between. Germline V lookup: CDR1 KGHSH, CDR2 LQKENI. This CDR3 is built from 14 residues. The DNA for the CDR3 is TGTGCCAGCTCACATACTGGGACGGCGGGGGAGCAGTACTTC. This translates into CASSHTGTAGEQYF.

This clone occurred a few times. The rearrangement joins TRBV5-1 to TRBJ2-2; TRBD2 matches 12 bases. With V trimmed by 3 bases and J by 6 bases, 6 bases remained unmatched. Looked up from germline, CDR1 is SGHRS and CDR2 is YFSETQ. The CDR3 loop spans 16 amino acids. CDR3 DNA sequence: TGCGCCAGCAGCTCGGGACTAGCGGGTTTGTCCGGGGAGCTGTTTTTT. Amino acids: CASSSGLAGLSGELFF.

This clone was found a few times. The J gene is TRBJ2-7, the V gene TRBV28; 9 bases align to TRBD2. Germline CDR1 MDHEN, CDR2 SYDVKM. The CDR3 is 13 amino acids. The V gene end was trimmed by 9 bases and the J gene end by 0 bases; junction bases not matched to a gene: 3. CDR3: CASGRGGSYEQYF. CDR3 bases: TGTGCCAGTGGGCGGGGGGGCTCCTACGAGCAGTACTTC.

This chain uses TRBV10-3 with TRBJ2-7, with 9 positions matching TRBD2. The V gene's germline CDR1 is ENHRY and CDR2 SYGVKD. The trim removed 3 bases at V and 2 bases at J, leaving 8 bases unmatched. The length of the CDR3 is 16 residues. The DNA for the CDR3 is TGTGCCATCAGTGACTCGCTAGCGGGACCGACCTACGAGCAGTACTTC. Translating it yields CAISDSLAGPTYEQYF.